Listed below are T cell receptor beta chains from one sample, sequenced in a study of blood T cell repertoires in COVID-19. Libraries were prepared by immunoSEQ multiplex PCR; TCRdb keeps only in-frame clonotypes and omits some of them. The sample consists of under 200,000 clones, approximately 80% of them appearing once. The sequencing input was PBMCs or T cells enriched from blood (not recorded which). The receptors were sampled from a man in his fifties or sixties who had recovered from COVID-19. CDR3s include the opening cysteine and the closing phenylalanine or tryptophan. D genes are given only for firm matches. Clone size is stated in some rows and not others, as once, few, many or a class when expanded.

j_call v_call clone_size d_call cdr3_aa cdr3_nt
TRBJ1-6 TRBV7-9 . TRBD1 CASSPTGGNSPLHF TGTGCCAGCAGCCCGACAGGGGGGAATTCACCCCTCCACTTT
TRBJ1-4 TRBV2 . . CASSVGGDGEKLFF TGTGCCAGCAGTGTGGGGGGTGATGGTGAAAAACTGTTTTTT
TRBJ2-7 TRBV4-2 . TRBD2 CASSQALGAGGSSYEQYF TGTGCCAGCAGCCAAGCTTTGGGAGCGGGAGGCTCCTCCTACGAGCAGTACTTC
TRBJ2-3 TRBV19 once . CASSKPSGADTQYF TGTGCCAGTAGTAAACCTTCAGGGGCAGATACGCAGTATTTT
TRBJ2-5 TRBV2 . . CASTPPGQETQYF TGTGCCAGCACTCCTCCCGGGCAAGAGACCCAGTACTTC
TRBJ2-7 TRBV27 . TRBD1 CASILRGDRGGYEQYF TGTGCCAGCATCCTTAGGGGGGACAGGGGTGGCTACGAGCAGTACTTC
TRBJ1-6 TRBV6-5 . . CASSYRGFNSPLHF TGTGCCAGCAGTTACCGGGGATTTAATTCACCCCTCCACTTT
TRBJ2-3 TRBV19 . . CASSMGLSTDTQYF TGTGCCAGTAGTATGGGACTCAGCACAGATACGCAGTATTTT
TRBJ2-5 TRBV18 . TRBD2 CASLTSGQETQYF TGTGCCAGCCTAACTAGCGGCCAAGAGACCCAGTACTTC
TRBJ1-1 TRBV9 . TRBD1 CASSAHRGLNTEAFF TGTGCCAGCAGCGCCCACAGGGGGCTGAACACTGAAGCTTTCTTT
TRBJ2-2 TRBV28 once TRBD2 CASSSSSGGTSGELFF TGTGCCAGCAGTTCGTCTAGCGGGGGGACATCCGGGGAGCTGTTTTTT
TRBJ1-5 TRBV5-1 . . CASSLGSGGSNQPQHF TGCGCCAGCAGCTTAGGTTCGGGGGGGAGCAATCAGCCCCAGCATTTT
TRBJ2-7 TRBV5-6 . TRBD2 CASSSRTSGGIPHYEQYF TGTGCCAGCAGCTCGAGGACTAGCGGGGGGATACCTCACTACGAGCAGTACTTC
TRBJ2-7 TRBV6-5 . TRBD2 CASSYVSGSINEQYF TGTGCCAGCAGTTACGTTAGCGGGAGTATTAACGAGCAGTACTTC
TRBJ1-5 TRBV7-2 once . CASSLSTGTQHF TGTGCCAGCAGCTTGAGTACAGGGACCCAGCATTTT
TRBJ1-5 TRBV15 . TRBD1 CATSWDRQPNQPQHF TGTGCCACCAGCTGGGACAGGCAGCCCAATCAGCCCCAGCATTTT
TRBJ1-1 TRBV20-1 . . CSAGQLSMEF TGCAGTGCTGGACAGTTATCTATGGAATTT
TRBJ2-5 TRBV11-3 . . CASAKGRGSETQYF TGTGCCAGCGCAAAGGGGAGGGGGAGCGAGACCCAGTACTTC
TRBJ2-2 TRBV19 few . CASTGLDRKSAGELFF TGTGCCAGTACAGGGCTTGACCGCAAAAGTGCCGGGGAGCTGTTTTTT
TRBJ2-5 TRBV6-5 . . CASSPGGAKETQYF TGTGCCAGCAGCCCCGGCGGGGCTAAAGAGACCCAGTACTTC
TRBJ2-2 TRBV27 once . CASSNRVGGTGELFF TGTGCCAGCAGTAACCGGGTCGGGGGCACCGGGGAGCTGTTTTTT
TRBJ1-5 TRBV2 . . CASVLGGASNQPQHF TGTGCCAGCGTCCTCGGGGGGGCGAGCAATCAGCCCCAGCATTTT
TRBJ1-4 TRBV3-1/TRBV3-2 . . CASSQGQEDEKLFF TGTGCCAGCAGCCAAGGGCAGGAAGATGAAAAACTGTTTTTT
TRBJ2-2 TRBV6-5 . TRBD2 CASNYLAGSGELFF TGTGCCAGCAACTATCTAGCGGGGTCCGGGGAGCTGTTTTTT
TRBJ2-2 TRBV6-1 once TRBD1 CASSAIRDRGTGELFF TGTGCCAGCAGTGCGATCCGGGACAGGGGGACCGGGGAGCTGTTTTTT
TRBJ1-1 TRBV7-8 . . CASSLTGLNTEAFF TGTGCCAGCAGCTTAACAGGGCTGAACACTGAAGCTTTCTTT
TRBJ2-2 TRBV30 . TRBD2 CAWRTSGNTGELFF TGTGCCTGGAGAACTAGCGGGAACACCGGGGAGCTGTTTTTT